In this sample, the clone carrying this TCR beta chain turned up a few times. The antigen is not known. The data stem from a study of blood T cells in healthy people across ages. Study as a whole: Per every two T cells, about one barcoded beta molecule was captured by template switching. Whole-study results and caveats: CMV infection status of these donors was not known. The fall in TCR beta diversity per million T cells was roughly linear with age.

A J-beta primer mix and a sample-barcoded 5' primer were used in a second PCR of about 7 to 12 cycles. TCRdb passed the 5' RACE reads through MiXCR, listing each CDR3 protein once. There are about 800,000 distinct CDR3 sequences in the sample; approximately 25% occur only once, and approximately 4% lies in the top ten. The data were also submitted as part of a second study, on T cells of mothers and their children. From that report: Across the analysis, no persistent microchimeric T cell clones were detected.

The sequenced sample was blood. This receptor was obtained from a boy between 10 and 17 years old in good health.

The CDR3 sequence: CASSQDGQIYEQYF. The CDR3 region has the DNA TGCGCCAGCAGCCAAGATGGACAGATCTACGAGCAGTACTTC. The chain joins TRBV4-3 to TRBJ2-7; D might be TRBD1 (6 bases). Germline V gene data show CDR1 as LGHNA and CDR2 as YSLEER. The V gene lost 0 bases and the J gene lost 3 bases, with 9 bases spanning the gap. This CDR3 has 14 amino acids.